Sequencing of this TCR beta chain was carried out in a study of blood T cell repertoires in COVID-19. The table came from immunoSEQ multiplex PCR; TCRdb's copy has only in-frame clones and leaves some out. The repertoire holds some 200,000 clones, with approximately 80% as singletons. V shed 6 bases and J 2 bases; nucleotides not matched to a gene: 10. The CDR3 spans 16 residues. In germline, CDR1 is MNHNS, CDR2 SASEGT. The TCR sequence derives from a woman older than 75 with COVID-19, enrolled during active disease. This rearrangement joins TRBV6-1 to TRBJ2-7; 10 bases are shared with TRBD1. The sequencing sample was made of peripheral blood. This CDR3 is CASREPGQGLPYEQYF. DNA for the CDR3: TGTGCCAGCAGGGAACCGGGACAGGGGCTTCCCTACGAGCAGTACTTC.